This is a list of T cell receptor beta chains from one sample in a study of T cell responses to AZD1222 COVID-19 vaccine. Produced via immunoSEQ multiplex PCR; TCRdb's table is partial and in-frame only. The sample has roughly 180,000 clones, roughly nine tenths seen once. The sequencing used peripheral blood, collected on day 0 of AZD1222 vaccination. These receptors came from an adult in good health. The CDR3 runs from the conserved cysteine through the conserved F or W. D genes are given only for firm matches. Only some rows state a clone size, as once, few, many or a class for expanded clones.

size,D,V,J,CDR3,DNA
-,TRBD2,TRBV10-3,TRBJ2-2,CAISPRTGTKNTGELFF,TGTGCCATCAGTCCACGCACCGGGACTAAGAACACCGGGGAGCTGTTTTTT
-,TRBD2,TRBV7-2,TRBJ2-1,CASSLVGSGVYNEQFF,TGTGCCAGCAGCTTAGTAGGTAGCGGGGTCTACAATGAGCAGTTCTTC
-,-,TRBV4-2,TRBJ1-5,CASSQGGILSNQPQHF,TGTGCCAGCAGCCAAGGTGGTATTCTAAGCAATCAGCCCCAGCATTTT
-,-,TRBV7-2,TRBJ1-2,CASSLAGGPTNNYGYTF,TGTGCCAGCAGCTTAGCGGGGGGACCTACTAACAACTATGGCTACACCTTC
-,TRBD2,TRBV27,TRBJ2-1,CASRHGLAGDRYNEQFF,TGTGCCAGCAGGCACGGACTAGCGGGGGACCGCTACAATGAGCAGTTCTTC
-,TRBD1,TRBV9,TRBJ1-1,CASSVAGGKNTEAFF,TGTGCCAGCAGCGTAGCAGGGGGAAAAAACACTGAAGCTTTCTTT
few,-,TRBV6-1,TRBJ1-1,CASSEAGDDTEAFF,TGTGCCAGCAGTGAAGCGGGGGACGACACTGAAGCTTTCTTT
-,-,TRBV11-2,TRBJ1-2,CASSPVAGYGYTF,TGTGCCAGCAGCCCAGTGGCAGGCTATGGCTACACCTTC
-,-,TRBV6-2/TRBV6-3,TRBJ1-1,CASSSNTEAFF,TGTGCCAGCAGTTCGAACACTGAAGCTTTCTTT
few,-,TRBV6-5,TRBJ1-1,CASTQGTRTEAFF,TGTGCCAGCACCCAGGGTACTAGAACTGAAGCTTTCTTT
-,-,TRBV6-2/TRBV6-3,TRBJ2-7,CASSTTGAYEQYF,TGTGCCAGCAGCACCACGGGGGCCTACGAGCAGTACTTC
-,TRBD1,TRBV5-6,TRBJ1-5,CASSSRDRGNQPQHF,TGTGCCAGCAGCTCCCGGGACAGGGGTAATCAGCCCCAGCATTTT
-,-,TRBV7-2,TRBJ1-2,CASSLSVANYGYTF,TGTGCCAGCAGCTTATCCGTCGCAAACTATGGCTACACCTTC
-,-,TRBV5-1,TRBJ1-2,CASSLDLRPYTF,TGCGCCAGCAGCTTGGATCTCCGTCCCTACACCTTC
-,-,TRBV7-9,TRBJ2-3,CASSPIRTVSTDTQYF,TGTGCCAGCAGCCCAATCCGGACGGTGAGCACAGATACGCAGTATTTT
-,TRBD1,TRBV5-4,TRBJ1-2,CASSLVGQVVSGGYTF,TGTGCCAGCAGCTTGGTGGGACAGGTTGTTTCTGGTGGCTACACCTTC
once,TRBD1,TRBV6-5,TRBJ1-6,CASSLGQGYSPLHF,TGTGCCAGCAGTTTAGGACAGGGGTATTCACCCCTCCACTTT
few,TRBD1,TRBV19,TRBJ1-2,CASKRQGVGFYGYTF,TGTGCCAGCAAGAGACAGGGGGTGGGGTTCTATGGCTACACCTTC
-,-,TRBV14,TRBJ1-2,CASSQAGTRAGGYTF,TGTGCCAGCAGCCAGGCCGGGACTCGGGCGGGCGGCTACACCTTC
once,-,TRBV6-1,TRBJ2-1,CASSDLSMGRFYNEQFF,TGTGCCAGCAGTGACCTCTCGATGGGCAGATTCTACAATGAGCAGTTCTTC
-,-,TRBV6-1,TRBJ2-5,CASSEDSQQETQYF,TGTGCCAGCAGTGAGGACAGTCAGCAAGAGACCCAGTACTTC
-,TRBD1,TRBV4-3,TRBJ1-1,CASSHGGGAGTEAFF,TGCGCCAGCAGCCACGGAGGGGGCGCGGGGACTGAAGCTTTCTTT
-,-,TRBV4-1,TRBJ1-3,CASSQSSGPRNTIYF,TGCGCCAGCAGCCAATCCAGTGGCCCTAGAAACACCATATATTTT
-,TRBD2,TRBV3-1/TRBV3-2,TRBJ2-2,CASSQDVAGVTGELFF,TGTGCCAGCAGCCAAGACGTAGCGGGAGTCACCGGGGAGCTGTTTTTT
few,-,TRBV5-6,TRBJ1-4,CASSWTPGLGEKLFF,TGTGCCAGCAGCTGGACGCCGGGGCTCGGAGAAAAACTGTTTTTT
-,TRBD1,TRBV7-2,TRBJ2-1,CASSLLGTGVYNEQFF,TGTGCCAGCAGTCTCCTGGGGACAGGGGTATACAATGAGCAGTTCTTC
-,TRBD1,TRBV4-2,TRBJ1-6,CASSQLQGGSSYNSPLHF,TGTGCCAGCAGCCAGCTCCAGGGGGGGAGCTCCTATAATTCACCCCTCCACTTT
-,-,TRBV6-5,TRBJ1-5,CASSYSGQPSNQPQHF,TGTGCCAGCAGTTACTCTGGGCAGCCTAGCAATCAGCCCCAGCATTTT
-,-,TRBV7-9,TRBJ1-1,CASSFSSTEAFF,TGTGCCAGCAGCTTTTCAAGCACTGAAGCTTTCTTT
-,-,TRBV5-1,TRBJ2-7,CASSRGAESYEQYF,TGCGCCAGCAGCCGGGGGGCCGAGTCCTACGAGCAGTACTTC
few,-,TRBV10-2,TRBJ1-2,CASSRIGESNYGYTF,TGCGCCAGCAGCAGAATAGGGGAGTCTAACTATGGCTACACCTTC
-,-,TRBV5-6,TRBJ1-1,CASSFGVGSTEAFF,TGTGCCAGCAGCTTCGGAGTGGGATCCACTGAAGCTTTCTTT
-,TRBD1,TRBV23-1,TRBJ1-6,CASSQGTGDSAYNSPLHF,TGCGCCAGCAGTCAAGGAACAGGGGATTCGGCCTATAATTCACCCCTCCACTTT
-,-,TRBV6-2/TRBV6-3,TRBJ2-1,CASSYSTLARGEQFF,TGTGCCAGCAGTTACTCGACATTAGCCCGGGGTGAGCAGTTCTTC
-,TRBD1,TRBV29-1,TRBJ2-3,CSVGTGDTTDTQYF,TGCAGCGTTGGGACAGGGGATACCACAGATACGCAGTATTTT
-,TRBD2,TRBV4-1,TRBJ2-1,CASSQAPSGGYNEQFF,TGCGCCAGCAGCCAAGCCCCTAGCGGGGGATACAATGAGCAGTTCTTC
-,TRBD2,TRBV7-2,TRBJ2-3,CASSLEADPLAGGPDTQYF,TGTGCCAGCAGCTTAGAAGCGGACCCGCTAGCGGGGGGCCCAGATACGCAGTATTTT
-,-,TRBV9,TRBJ2-6,CASSSRRGANVLTF,TGTGCCAGCAGCTCCCGGCGTGGGGCCAACGTCCTGACTTTC
-,-,TRBV6-2/TRBV6-3,TRBJ2-7,CASSWSDSYEQYF,TGTGCCAGCAGTTGGTCGGACTCCTACGAGCAGTACTTC
-,TRBD1,TRBV5-4,TRBJ1-3,CASSTGQGLGGNTIYF,TGTGCCAGCAGCACTGGACAGGGTTTGGGTGGAAACACCATATATTTT
-,-,TRBV25-1,TRBJ1-2,CASSESTGTNYGYTF,TGTGCCAGCAGTGAATCCACAGGAACTAACTATGGCTACACCTTC
-,-,TRBV5-4,TRBJ1-1,CASSLAGTRDGGRLRAFF,TGTGCCAGCAGCTTGGCAGGGACGCGCGACGGAGGGCGGTTGAGAGCTTTCTTT
-,TRBD2,TRBV5-1,TRBJ2-3,CASIRGGSTDTQYF,TGCGCCAGCATACGGGGAGGGAGCACAGATACGCAGTATTTT